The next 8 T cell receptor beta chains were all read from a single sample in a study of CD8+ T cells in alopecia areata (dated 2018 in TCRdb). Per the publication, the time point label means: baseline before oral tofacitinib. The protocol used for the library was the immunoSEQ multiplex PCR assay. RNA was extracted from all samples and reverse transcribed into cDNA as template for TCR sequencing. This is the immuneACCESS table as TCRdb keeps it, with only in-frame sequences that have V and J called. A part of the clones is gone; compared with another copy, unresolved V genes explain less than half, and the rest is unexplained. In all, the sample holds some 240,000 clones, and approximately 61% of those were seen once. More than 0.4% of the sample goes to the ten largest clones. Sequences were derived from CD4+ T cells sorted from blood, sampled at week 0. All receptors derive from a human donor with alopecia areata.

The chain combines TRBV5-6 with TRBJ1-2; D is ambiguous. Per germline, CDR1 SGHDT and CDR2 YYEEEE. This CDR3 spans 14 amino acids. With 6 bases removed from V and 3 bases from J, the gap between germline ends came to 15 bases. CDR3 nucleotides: TGTGCCAGCACACCATGGCCAGGTGACTATGGCTACACCTTC. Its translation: CASTPWPGDYGYTF. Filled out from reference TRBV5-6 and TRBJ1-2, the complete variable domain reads DAGVTQSPTHLIKTRGQQVTLRCSPKSGHDTVSWYQQALGQGPQFIFQYYEEEERQRGNFPDRFSGHQFPNYSSELNVNALLLGDSALYLCASTPWPGDYGYTFGSGTRLTVV.

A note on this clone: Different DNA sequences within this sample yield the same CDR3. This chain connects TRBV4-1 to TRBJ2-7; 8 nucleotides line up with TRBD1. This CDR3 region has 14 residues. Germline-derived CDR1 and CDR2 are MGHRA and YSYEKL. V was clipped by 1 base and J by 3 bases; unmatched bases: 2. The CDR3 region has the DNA TGCGCCAGCAGCCAAGTCGGACAGGGCTACGAGCAGTACTTC. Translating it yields CASSQVGQGYEQYF.

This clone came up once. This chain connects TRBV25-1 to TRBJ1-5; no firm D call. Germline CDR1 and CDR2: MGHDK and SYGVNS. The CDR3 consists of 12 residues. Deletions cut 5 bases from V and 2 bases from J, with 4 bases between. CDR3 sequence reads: CASSSGNQPQHF. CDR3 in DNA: TGTGCCAGCAGTTCTGGCAATCAGCCCCAGCATTTT.

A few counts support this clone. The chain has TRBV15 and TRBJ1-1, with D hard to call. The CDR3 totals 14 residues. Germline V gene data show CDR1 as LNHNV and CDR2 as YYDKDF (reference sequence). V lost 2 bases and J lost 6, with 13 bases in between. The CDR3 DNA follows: TGTGCCACCAGCAGACACGTCGAAGGCCCTGAAGCTTTCTTT. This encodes CATSRHVEGPEAFF.

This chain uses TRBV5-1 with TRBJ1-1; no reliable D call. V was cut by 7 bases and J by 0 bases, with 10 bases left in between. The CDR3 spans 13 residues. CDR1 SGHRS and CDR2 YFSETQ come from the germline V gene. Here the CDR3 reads CASGEGMNTEAFF. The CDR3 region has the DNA TGCGCCAGCGGCGAAGGCATGAACACTGAAGCTTTCTTT.

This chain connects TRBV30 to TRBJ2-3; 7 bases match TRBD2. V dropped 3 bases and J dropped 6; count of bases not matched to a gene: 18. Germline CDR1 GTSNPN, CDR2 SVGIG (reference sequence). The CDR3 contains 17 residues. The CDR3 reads CAWRGRPGRPAGDTQYF. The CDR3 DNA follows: TGTGCCTGGAGGGGAAGACCGGGACGGCCAGCGGGGGATACGCAGTATTTT.

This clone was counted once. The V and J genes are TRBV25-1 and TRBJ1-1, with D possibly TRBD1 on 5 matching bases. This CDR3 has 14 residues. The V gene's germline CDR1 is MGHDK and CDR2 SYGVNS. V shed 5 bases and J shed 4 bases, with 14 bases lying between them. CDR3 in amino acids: CASSFGGWGTEAFF. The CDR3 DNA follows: TGTGCCAGCAGTTTTGGGGGATGGGGCACTGAAGCTTTCTTT.

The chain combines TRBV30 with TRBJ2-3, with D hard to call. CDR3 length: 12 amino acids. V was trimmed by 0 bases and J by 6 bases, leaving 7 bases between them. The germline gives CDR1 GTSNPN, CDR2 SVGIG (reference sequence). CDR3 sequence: CAWSVAPDTQYF. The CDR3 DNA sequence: TGTGCCTGGAGTGTCGCGCCCGATACGCAGTATTTT. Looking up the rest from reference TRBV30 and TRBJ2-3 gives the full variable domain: SQTIHQWPATLVQPVGSPLSLECTVEGTSNPNLYWYRQAAGRGLQLLFYSVGIGQISSEVPQNLSASRPQDRQFILSSKKLLLSDSGFYLCAWSVAPDTQYFGPGTRLTVL.